The 7 T cell receptor beta chains presented below share a single source sample, sequenced in a study of cytomegalovirus exposure and HLA in healthy donors. The PCR was carried out with 60 Vbeta primers and 13 Jbeta primers. Libraries were prepared by immunoSEQ multiplex PCR; TCRdb keeps only in-frame clonotypes and omits some of them. The sample yields fewer than 200,000 clones, approximately 70% seen once. The sequenced sample consisted of PBMCs. These TCRs come from a woman in her thirties or forties in good health and CMV-seropositive.

This chain links TRBV6-5 with TRBJ1-1; 9 bases are a match to TRBD1. CDR3 length: 15 amino acids. Germline V lookup: CDR1 MNHEY, CDR2 SVGAGI. V lost 2 bases to trimming and J lost 4 bases; unmatched junction nucleotides: 5. The CDR3 loop reads CASSYGTGWATEAFF. The CDR3 DNA sequence: TGTGCCAGCAGTTACGGGACAGGGTGGGCCACTGAAGCTTTCTTT.

Worth noting for this clone: The DNA is omitted, as the CDR3 cannot be located on it reliably, and the CDR3 follows TCRdb's listing. The rearrangement uses TRBV4-1 and TRBJ1-5; the D segment call TRBD1 is taken from the table without a DNA check. In germline, CDR1 is MGHRA, CDR2 YSYEKL. Counting both end residues, the CDR3 totals 17 amino acids. The CDR3 protein is CASSPRHFGRGNQPQNF.

Worth noting for this clone: One end of the junction does not line up with germline, which may come from a read error. The V and J genes are TRBV18 and TRBJ2-3, with D perhaps TRBD1 (5 bases). In germline, CDR1 is KGHSH, CDR2 LQKENI. The CDR3 runs 14 residues. CDR3 nucleotide sequence: TGTGCCAGCTCACCCCCAACTCTGACAGACACGCAGTATTTT. Translated: CASSPPTLTDTQYF.

J is TRBJ1-2 and V is TRBV19, with TRBD1 identical over 8 bases. CDR1 and CDR2 from the germline V gene are LNHDA and SQIVND (reference sequence). This CDR3 is 13 amino acids long. V trimming: 6 bases; J trimming: 8 bases; junction bases outside the gene matches: 8. CDR3 nucleotide sequence: TGTGCCAGTAGCGGGACAGGCTGGGGGGGCTACACCTTC. Translating it yields CASSGTGWGGYTF.

V gene TRBV5-4 combines with J gene TRBJ1-6; 12 bases match TRBD1. With 0 bases clipped from V and 7 bases from J, the junction kept 5 bases outside the gene matches. Looked up from germline, CDR1 is SGHNT and CDR2 is YYREEE (reference sequence). The CDR3 spans 17 residues. The CDR3 DNA follows: TGTGCCAGCAGCTTGGTCGCGGGGACAGGGGGCAATTCACCCCTCCACTTT. Translation: CASSLVAGTGGNSPLHF.

This clone was counted a single time. The chain has TRBV9 and TRBJ2-1; 13 bases line up with TRBD2. This CDR3 spans 17 amino acids. After removal of 5 bases from V and 2 bases from J, the junction contained 7 bases not matched to a gene. Germline V gives CDR1 SGDLS, CDR2 YYNGEE. DNA of the CDR3: TGTGCCAGCAGTCAAGGACTAGCGGGGGCTCCCTACAATGAGCAGTTCTTC. Its protein is CASSQGLAGAPYNEQFF.

This clone was detected once. The genes are TRBV27 and TRBJ1-6; D unresolved. Germline CDR1 is MNHEY and CDR2 is SMNVEV (reference sequence). V was trimmed by 1 base and J by 14 bases, leaving 15 bases between them. This CDR3 comprises 14 residues. This CDR3 is CASSLWAPEMSLHF. The CDR3 DNA sequence: TGTGCCAGCAGTTTATGGGCCCCCGAGATGTCCCTCCACTTT.